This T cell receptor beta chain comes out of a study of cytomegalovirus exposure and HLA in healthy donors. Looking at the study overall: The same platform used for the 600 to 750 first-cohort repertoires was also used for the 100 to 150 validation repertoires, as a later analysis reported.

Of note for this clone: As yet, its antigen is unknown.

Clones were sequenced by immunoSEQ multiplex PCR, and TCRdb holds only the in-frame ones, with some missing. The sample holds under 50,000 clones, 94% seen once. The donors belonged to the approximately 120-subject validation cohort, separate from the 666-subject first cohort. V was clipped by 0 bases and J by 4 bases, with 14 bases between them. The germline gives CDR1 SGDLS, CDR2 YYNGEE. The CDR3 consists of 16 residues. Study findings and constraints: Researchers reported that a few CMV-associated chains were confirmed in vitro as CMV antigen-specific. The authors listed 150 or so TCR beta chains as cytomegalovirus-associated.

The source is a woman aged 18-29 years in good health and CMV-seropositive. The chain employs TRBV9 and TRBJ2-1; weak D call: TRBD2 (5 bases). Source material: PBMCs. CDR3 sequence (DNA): TGTGCCAGCAGCGTAGAGTTGGACGGGAAATACAATGAGCAGTTCTTC. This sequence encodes CASSVELDGKYNEQFF.